Listed below are T cell receptor beta chains from one sample, sequenced in a study of early T cells in non-severe SARS-CoV-2 infection. Each CDR3 protein is one row after TCRdb ran MiXCR on the 5' RACE reads. The sample carries roughly 80,000 distinct CDR3 sequences, about 14% recorded once. Sequencing used whole blood. Receptors were obtained from an adult who was a healthcare worker with PCR-confirmed SARS-CoV-2 infection or an uninfected control (not recorded which). Each CDR3 is given with its conserved first and last residue. The D gene is left open where the match is weak. Expanded clones get a size class; other rows say once, few or many, or leave the size out.

d_call,j_call,clone_size,v_call,cdr3_aa,cdr3_nt
-,TRBJ2-6,many,TRBV6-6,CASSYATTRRSGANVLTF,TGTGCCAGCAGTTACGCGACAACCAGGCGCTCTGGGGCCAACGTCCTGACTTTC
TRBD1,TRBJ2-7,-,TRBV3-1,CASSQDRGQGTNEQYF,TGTGCCAGCAGCCAAGATCGAGGACAGGGTACCAACGAGCAGTACTTC
TRBD2,TRBJ2-5,-,TRBV12-3/TRBV12-4,CASSELAPQETQYF,TGTGCCAGCAGCGAACTAGCGCCGCAAGAGACCCAGTACTTC
TRBD2,TRBJ2-1,many,TRBV7-6,CASSFREGGNEQFF,TGTGCCAGCAGCTTCCGGGAGGGCGGAAATGAGCAGTTCTTC
-,TRBJ2-3,many,TRBV7-6,CASSFRPTDTQYF,TGTGCCAGCAGCTTCAGGCCCACAGATACGCAGTATTTT
-,TRBJ2-7,few,TRBV11-2,CASSFNGWQYF,TGTGCCAGCAGCTTTAACGGCTGGCAGTACTTC
-,TRBJ1-2,few,TRBV11-2,CASSHWRWPYGYTF,TGTGCCAGCAGCCACTGGCGGTGGCCCTATGGCTACACCTTC
TRBD2,TRBJ2-3,-,TRBV10-3,CAISVLKRGSTDTQYF,TGTGCCATCAGTGTACTTAAGCGGGGTAGCACAGATACGCAGTATTTT
TRBD2,TRBJ2-2,few,TRBV4-1,CASSPAKLAGETGELFF,TGCGCCAGCAGTCCTGCTAAACTAGCGGGAGAGACCGGGGAGCTGTTTTTT
-,TRBJ2-1,few,TRBV29-1,CSVGTASSSYNEQFF,TGCAGCGTCGGGACCGCAAGTAGCTCCTACAATGAGCAGTTCTTC
-,TRBJ1-1,many,TRBV11-2,CASSFQRENTEAFF,TGTGCCAGCAGCTTCCAACGCGAGAACACTGAAGCTTTCTTT
TRBD1,TRBJ2-1,many,TRBV5-1,CASSPYRGLGEQFF,TGCGCCAGCAGCCCCTACAGGGGGCTTGGTGAGCAGTTCTTC